The source of this T cell receptor (beta chain) is a study of blood T cell dynamics during melanoma immunotherapy. Study in general: First-line therapy was either pembrolizumab or nivolumab with ipilimumab for metastatic melanoma.

This CDR3 is built from 13 residues. V lost 4 bases, J lost 3 bases, and 10 bases lay in between. The germline CDR1 and CDR2 sequences are MGHRA and YSYEKL. Specified time point: week 3, after first cycle of checkpoint inhibitor. Repertoires were generated with immunoSEQ multiplex PCR, while TCRdb's copy carries only in-frame clones and drops some. The sample has fewer than 9,500 clones; roughly four fifths are singletons. The clonotype originates from a human donor with melanoma. The source was blood, collected from a patient treated with checkpoint blockade. The chain recombines TRBV4-1 with TRBJ2-7; no firm D call. CDR3 sequence reads: CASSPLGGYEQYF. Written as DNA, the CDR3 is TGCGCCAGCAGCCCGTTAGGTGGCTACGAGCAGTACTTC.